These 27 T cell receptor beta chains were all obtained from the same sample, sequenced in a study of blood T cells in healthy people across ages. A J-beta primer mix and a sample-barcoded 5' primer were used in a second PCR of about 7 to 12 cycles. Each CDR3 protein gets one entry after TCRdb re-called the 5' RACE reads with MiXCR. This sample has around 1,000,000 distinct CDR3 sequences; less than 25% occur once, and the top ten carry around 0.7%. The sample also formed part of further work on T cells of mothers and their children.

Sequenced sample: blood. These receptors all stem from a girl aged 2-15 years in good health.

This clonotype turned up a few times. The chain combines TRBV12-5 with TRBJ2-1; D might be TRBD1 (5 bases). V was pared by 4 bases and J by 9 bases, with 10 bases between. CDR3 length: 12 residues. Per the germline V gene, CDR1 is LGHNT and CDR2 is FRNRAP. The DNA for the CDR3 is TGTGCTAGTGGTTGGGGCCATGCTGAGCAGTTCTTC. It codes for CASGWGHAEQFF.

J is TRBJ2-7 and V is TRBV12-3 or TRBV12-4, with TRBD1 matching over 9 bases. The CDR3 runs to 16 residues. Trimming removed 3 bases from V and 6 bases from J; junction bases left unmatched: 12. CDR3: CASSFLPGQGPTEQYF. CDR3 DNA sequence: TGTGCCAGCAGTTTTCTCCCGGGACAGGGTCCGACCGAGCAGTACTTC.

This chain connects TRBV11-1 to TRBJ2-5, with D uncertain. The germline V gene has CDR1 SGHAT and CDR2 FQDESV (reference sequence). Trimming pared 2 bases from V and 4 bases from J, leaving 11 bases between. The CDR3 has 14 amino acids. CDR3 amino acids: CASSLPAYGETQYF. The CDR3 DNA follows: TGTGCCAGCAGCTTACCTGCCTACGGAGAGACCCAGTACTTC.

The rearrangement uses TRBV6-1 and TRBJ2-7; 10 positions match TRBD1. From germline, CDR1 is MNHNS and CDR2 SASEGT. The junction had 12 bases not matched to a gene; V was cut back by 5 bases and J by 5 bases. CDR3 size: 16 residues. As DNA, the CDR3 is TGTGCCAGCAGTAGGACCGGGACAGGGGTGATCGACGAGCAGTACTTC. Protein sequence: CASSRTGTGVIDEQYF.

The CDR3 DNA is TGTGCCAGCAGCCGGATGGCTGAAAAACTGTTTTTT. Translated, it gives CASSRMAEKLFF. The chain combines TRBV13 with TRBJ1-4, with D unresolved. Trimming shortened V by 5 bases and J by 7 bases, and 8 bases separated the two germline ends. This CDR3 region has 12 residues. Germline V gene data show CDR1 as PRHDT and CDR2 as FYEKMQ (reference sequence).

This clonotype was found a few times. V usage is TRBV14 and J usage is TRBJ2-1; D remains unclear. CDR1 and CDR2 from the germline V gene are SGHDN and FVKESK. This CDR3 region has 12 residues. Trimming left V 2 bases short and J 7 bases short, with 6 bases between. CDR3 sequence reads: CASSQWGNEQFF. The CDR3 DNA is TGTGCCAGCAGCCAATGGGGTAATGAGCAGTTCTTC.

The chain employs TRBV7-6 and TRBJ2-5; D perhaps matches TRBD2 (6 bases). CDR1 SGHVS and CDR2 FNYEAQ come from the germline V gene. With 8 bases removed from V and 5 bases from J, the gap between germline ends came to 15 bases. The CDR3 sequence is 13 residues long. CDR3 residues: CASGQGDWETQYF. CDR3 in DNA: TGTGCCAGCGGACAAGGGGACTGGGAGACCCAGTACTTC.

This clonotype turned up a few times. One end of the junction varies from germline; a read error may be responsible. As DNA, the CDR3 is TGCGCCAGCAGTCCTCGGACAGAAAACATTCAGTACTTC. It is translated as CASSPRTENIQYF. The rearrangement links TRBV12-3 or TRBV12-4 to TRBJ2-4; possibly TRBD1 for D (6 bases). The CDR3 length is 13 residues.

The J gene is TRBJ2-1, the V gene TRBV7-9, with D possibly TRBD2 on 6 matching bases. The germline V gene encodes CDR1 SEHNR and CDR2 FQNEAQ (reference sequence). Deletions cut 5 bases from V and 8 bases from J, with 22 bases between. The CDR3 is made up of 16 amino acids. CDR3 amino acids: CASSRPSVPDTYEQFF. The CDR3 region has the DNA TGTGCCAGCAGCCGACCTAGCGTTCCAGATACCTATGAGCAGTTCTTC. Full variable domain (remainder filled in from reference TRBV7-9 and TRBJ2-1): DTGVSQNPRHKITKRGQNVTFRCDPISEHNRLYWYRQTLGQGPEFLTYFQNEAQLEKSRLLSDRFSAERPKGSFSTLEIQRTEQGDSAMYLCASSRPSVPDTYEQFFGPGTRLTVL.

This clonotype was recorded at least ten times. This chain joins TRBV20-1 and TRBJ2-5; TRBD2 matches 11 bases. Trimming took 1 base from V and 0 from J; bases not matched to a gene: 7. The CDR3 runs 17 residues. CDR1 DFQATT and CDR2 SNEGSKA come from the germline V gene (reference sequence). The CDR3 DNA follows: TGCAGTGCTAGAGGGTTGGGGACTAGCGGAAACCAAGAGACCCAGTACTTC. Translating gives CSARGLGTSGNQETQYF.

V gene TRBV14 combines with J gene TRBJ1-1; D uncertain. This CDR3 spans 14 amino acids. Looked up from germline, CDR1 is SGHDN and CDR2 is FVKESK. With 1 base removed from V and 6 bases from J, the gap between germline ends came to 12 bases. The CDR3 nucleotides read TGTGCCAGCAGCCAAGTTTCCCTCTTGGCTGAAGCTTTCTTT. This translates into CASSQVSLLAEAFF.

J is TRBJ1-2 and V is TRBV12-3 or TRBV12-4; D remains unclear. The V end lost 7 bases, the J end lost 10 bases, and 13 bases lay between the germline ends. CDR3 length: 11 residues. The CDR3 reads CASTSLRAYTF. CDR3 nucleotide sequence: TGTGCCAGCACCTCCCTAAGAGCCTACACCTTC.

The CDR3 DNA is TGTGCCACCAGCAGACCGGACTCCGGAGGCAATGAGCAGTTCTTC. Protein product: CATSRPDSGGNEQFF. J is TRBJ2-7 and V is TRBV15, with a weak D call TRBD2 (5 bases). The DNA end is a closer match to TRBJ2-1, so the J assignment may be wrong. Germline V gives CDR1 LNHNV, CDR2 YYDKDF (reference sequence). This CDR3 region has 15 residues.

The J gene is TRBJ2-1, the V gene TRBV7-3; possibly TRBD2 for D (6 bases). Per germline, CDR1 SGHTA and CDR2 FQGTGA. The CDR3 is 18 amino acids. V lost 5 bases and J lost 5, with 25 bases in between. In DNA, the CDR3 is TGTGCCAGCAGCCCAAAGGACCCTAGCGCCCATCCCCACAATGAGCAGTTCTTC. Protein product: CASSPKDPSAHPHNEQFF.

V gene TRBV12-3 or TRBV12-4 combines with J gene TRBJ2-3, with 8 bases identical to TRBD2. The CDR3 contains 16 residues. Unmatched junction bases numbered 14, after V lost 6 bases and J lost 6 bases. The CDR3 sequence: CASSSTGGRMSDTQYF. The CDR3 nucleotides read TGTGCCAGCAGCTCCACGGGGGGGCGAATGAGCGATACGCAGTATTTT.

The genes are TRBV5-1 and TRBJ2-1; 7 bases map to TRBD2. This CDR3 region has 15 residues. Germline CDR1 is SGHRS and CDR2 is YFSETQ. With V trimmed by 0 bases and J by 9 bases, 9 bases remained unmatched. CDR3 sequence: CASSLDGTTLGEQFF. The CDR3 region has the DNA TGCGCCAGCAGCTTGGACGGGACTACTCTAGGTGAGCAGTTCTTC.

A word on this clonotype: At one of its ends the junction is not consistent with the germline gene, which may arise from a read error. V and J are TRBV12-3 or TRBV12-4 and TRBJ1-3, with TRBD1 matching 7 bases. The length of the CDR3 is 16 residues. The CDR3 DNA follows: TGTGCCAGCAGTTTGCGACAGGGAAATATGGGAAGCACCATATATTTT. This encodes CASSLRQGNMGSTIYF.

In its sample, this clonotype was seen a few times. The chain is built from TRBV24-1 and TRBJ2-2; TRBD1 matches 8 bases. The CDR3 runs to 14 residues. CDR1 is KGHDR, CDR2 SFDVKD, per germline. J gave up 4 bases and V 8 bases, and 5 bases lay outside the gene matches. The CDR3 bases are TGTGCCACCAAGGGGACAGGACCCACCGGGGAGCTGTTTTTT. This sequence encodes CATKGTGPTGELFF.

The chain employs TRBV12-3 or TRBV12-4 and TRBJ2-2, with 8 bases fitting TRBD1. The CDR3 length is 16 residues. The trim removed 6 bases at V and 5 bases at J, leaving 11 bases unmatched. DNA of the CDR3: TGTGCCAGCAGAGCAGGGGGACAGGAGGTGACCGGGGAGCTGTTTTTT. This codes for CASRAGGQEVTGELFF.

As regards this clonotype: At one end the junction does not follow the germline gene, possibly because of a read error. The rearrangement uses TRBV7-2 and TRBJ2-7; D may correspond to TRBD1 or TRBD2 (5 bases each). Germline CDR1 SGHTA, CDR2 FQGNSA. The CDR3 spans 17 residues. Here the CDR3 reads CASSSLVLGPSPYERYF. In DNA form, the CDR3 reads TGTGCCAGCAGCTCCCTCGTCCTGGGACCATCTCCCTACGAGCGGTACTTC.

Only a few counts were recorded for this clonotype. V and J are TRBV20-1 and TRBJ2-5; 8 bases map to TRBD2. This CDR3 spans 15 amino acids. J lost 11 bases, V lost 1 base, and 15 bases had no gene match. The germline CDR1 and CDR2 sequences are DFQATT and SNEGSKA (reference sequence). CDR3 DNA: TGCAGTGCTAGAGGGGCTAGCGGGTACCCTTGGGAGCAGTACTTC. Protein product: CSARGASGYPWEQYF.

The chain carries TRBV6-5 and TRBJ2-2; D possibly corresponds to TRBD1 (6 bases). This CDR3 has 16 amino acids. Between the trimmed V and J ends, which lost 6 bases and 3 bases, there was a span of 17 bases. Germline loops: CDR1 MNHEY, CDR2 SVGAGI. This CDR3 is CASSQGGAPYTGELFF. CDR3 sequence (DNA): TGTGCCAGCAGCCAAGGGGGAGCCCCATACACCGGGGAGCTGTTTTTT.

This clonotype was seen a few times. The chain is built from TRBV12-3 or TRBV12-4 and TRBJ1-1; 8 bases are shared with TRBD1. This CDR3 has 14 residues. V gave up 6 bases and J gave up 1 base; unmatched junction bases: 4. CDR3 sequence (DNA): TGTGCCAGCAGGTTGACAGGGGAGAACACTGAAGCTTTCTTT. It codes for CASRLTGENTEAFF.

This clonotype was seen a handful of times. This rearrangement joins TRBV29-1 to TRBJ2-5; weak D call: TRBD1 (6 bases). The CDR3 is 15 amino acids. CDR1 SQVTM and CDR2 ANQGSEA come from the germline V gene. Between the trimmed V and J ends, which lost 4 bases and 3 bases, there was a span of 18 bases. The CDR3 DNA is TGCAGCGTTGGCAAAATCCGGACAGTAGAAGAGACCCAGTACTTC. It specifies CSVGKIRTVEETQYF.

The chain recombines TRBV15 with TRBJ1-1; D call uncertain. The CDR3 spans 13 residues. The germline CDR1 and CDR2 sequences are LNHNV and YYDKDF (reference sequence). V was clipped by 9 bases and J by 0 bases, with 11 bases between them. The CDR3 loop is CATRARVNTEAFF. The CDR3 DNA reads as TGTGCCACAAGAGCGAGGGTGAACACTGAAGCTTTCTTT.

A note on this clonotype: The junction differs from germline at one of its ends, possibly a read error. The chain uses TRBV20-1 and TRBJ2-3; 9 bases align to TRBD2. Germline V gene data show CDR1 as DFQATT and CDR2 as SNEGSKA (reference sequence). The CDR3 is made up of 14 amino acids. The CDR3 region has the DNA TGCAGTGCTAGAATTGTGACTAGCGGCCATACACAGTATTTT. Its translation: CSARIVTSGHTQYF.

This clonotype was seen a handful of times. CDR3 loop: CSVYRGENIQYF. DNA for the CDR3: TGCAGTGTGTACAGAGGGGAAAACATTCAGTACTTC. The chain carries TRBV20-1 and TRBJ2-4, with D possibly being TRBD1 or TRBD2 (5 bases each). Trimming took off 7 bases at V and 5 bases at J, with 12 bases between the two ends. This CDR3 is 12 amino acids long. The germline V gene has CDR1 DFQATT and CDR2 SNEGSKA (reference sequence).